The present T cell receptor beta chain was sequenced within a study of T cells in Graves' hyperthyroidism and ophthalmopathy. Study-level findings and limits: Stable hyperthyroidism was told apart from ophthalmopathy by a model built on 13 V-J features.

The definition of stable Graves' hyperthyroidism was no ophthalmopathy progression within 18 months. Exclusion of patients followed from uncontrolled infection, other autoimmune disease, pregnancy or lactation. In its sample, this clonotype was seen a few times. The antigen remains unidentified. This CDR3 contains 14 residues. J was trimmed by 6 bases and V by 4 bases; bases with no gene match: 7. From germline, CDR1 is MNHEY and CDR2 SMNVEV (reference sequence). It was RNA transcripts that yielded the amplified TCR beta CDR3 regions. HTBI primers were the set used in a first-round RT-PCR of the TCR CDR3. From the multiplex PCR reads, TCRdb called clonotypes with MiXCR, one entry per CDR3 protein. The sample records a few hundred thousand distinct CDR3 sequences, 46% being singletons.

The rearrangement joins TRBV27 to TRBJ2-7; 9 bases match TRBD2. Specimen: peripheral blood or thyroid tissue (not recorded which). This clonotype was obtained from a woman younger than 30 with Graves' hyperthyroidism. The CDR3 nucleotides read TGTGCCAGCAGTTCCGGGATAGCGGGAGCCGAGCAGTACTTC. It translates to CASSSGIAGAEQYF.